This T cell receptor (beta chain) was captured in a study of T cell responses to AZD1222 COVID-19 vaccine. Background on the study: Pooled samples include second doses given at about 4 or 12 weeks. Broader study findings: Unmutated variant regions are reportedly targeted by nearly half of spike-specific TCRs. There were mostly white British donors and more females than males, and clonal diversity was possibly underestimated.

The protocol was immunoSEQ multiplex PCR, while the TCRdb copy is restricted to in-frame clones and leaves out a portion. The table includes around 70,000 clones, 85% detected once. For this clone: Its antigen is not known.

V was pared by 5 bases and J by 5 bases, with 18 bases between. The CDR3 is 15 amino acids. CDR1 SEHNR and CDR2 FQNEAQ come from the germline V gene (reference sequence). This sequence joins TRBV7-9 and TRBJ2-5; D tentatively fits TRBD1 or TRBD2 (5 bases each). The TCR sequence derives from an adult in good health. Here the sequenced sample was peripheral blood, taken on day 0 of AZD1222 vaccination. The CDR3 nucleotides read TGTGCCAGCAGCCCAGGGAGAGGTCCGGGGGAGACCCAGTACTTC. It encodes CASSPGRGPGETQYF. The variable domain in full, with the rest retrieved from reference TRBV7-9 and TRBJ2-5, is DTGVSQNPRHKITKRGQNVTFRCDPISEHNRLYWYRQTLGQGPEFLTYFQNEAQLEKSRLLSDRFSAERPKGSFSTLEIQRTEQGDSAMYLCASSPGRGPGETQYFGPGTRLLVL.